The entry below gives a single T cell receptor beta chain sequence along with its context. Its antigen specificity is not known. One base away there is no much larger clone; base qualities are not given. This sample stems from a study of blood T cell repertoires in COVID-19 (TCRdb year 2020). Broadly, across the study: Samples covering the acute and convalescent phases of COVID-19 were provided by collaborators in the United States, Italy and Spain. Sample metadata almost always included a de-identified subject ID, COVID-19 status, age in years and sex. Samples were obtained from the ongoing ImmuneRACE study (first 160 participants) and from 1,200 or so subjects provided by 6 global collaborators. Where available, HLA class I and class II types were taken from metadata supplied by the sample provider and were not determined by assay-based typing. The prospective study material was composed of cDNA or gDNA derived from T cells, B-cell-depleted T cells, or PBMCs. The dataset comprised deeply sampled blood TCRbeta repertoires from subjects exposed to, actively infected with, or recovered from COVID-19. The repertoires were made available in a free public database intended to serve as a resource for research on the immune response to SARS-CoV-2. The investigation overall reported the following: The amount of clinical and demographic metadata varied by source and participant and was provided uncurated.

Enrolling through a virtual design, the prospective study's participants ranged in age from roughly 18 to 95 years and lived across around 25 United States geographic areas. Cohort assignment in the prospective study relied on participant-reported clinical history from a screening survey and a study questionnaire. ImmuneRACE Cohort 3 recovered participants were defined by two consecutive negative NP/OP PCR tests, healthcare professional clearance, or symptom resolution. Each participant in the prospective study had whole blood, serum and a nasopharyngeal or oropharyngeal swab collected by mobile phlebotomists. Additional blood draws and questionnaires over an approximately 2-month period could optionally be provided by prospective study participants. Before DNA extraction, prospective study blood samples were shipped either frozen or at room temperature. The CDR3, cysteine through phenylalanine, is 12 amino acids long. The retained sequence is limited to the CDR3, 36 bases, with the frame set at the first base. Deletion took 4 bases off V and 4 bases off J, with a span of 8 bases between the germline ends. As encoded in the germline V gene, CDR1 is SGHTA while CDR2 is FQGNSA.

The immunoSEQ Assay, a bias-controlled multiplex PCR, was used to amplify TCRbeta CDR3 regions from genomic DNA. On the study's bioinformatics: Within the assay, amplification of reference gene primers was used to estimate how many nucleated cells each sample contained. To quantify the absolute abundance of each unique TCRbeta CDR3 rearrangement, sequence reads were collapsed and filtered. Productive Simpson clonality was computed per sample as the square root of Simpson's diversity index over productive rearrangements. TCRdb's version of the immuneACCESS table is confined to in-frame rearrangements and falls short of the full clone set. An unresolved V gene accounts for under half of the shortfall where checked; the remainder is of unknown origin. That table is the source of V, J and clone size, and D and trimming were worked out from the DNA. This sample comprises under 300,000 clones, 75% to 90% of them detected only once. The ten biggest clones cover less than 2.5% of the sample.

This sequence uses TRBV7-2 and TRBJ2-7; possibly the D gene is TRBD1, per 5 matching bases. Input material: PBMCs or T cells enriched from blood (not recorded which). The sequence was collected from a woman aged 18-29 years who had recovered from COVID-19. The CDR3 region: CASSSTVYEQYF. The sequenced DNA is TGTGCCAGCAGCTCGACAGTTTACGAGCAGTACTTC.